Listed here are 21 T cell receptor beta chains from one sample, sequenced in a study of OX40 agonist ivuxolimab in advanced cancers. Assay used: immunoSEQ multiplex PCR; TCRdb lists only in-frame clones, some missing. The sample gives roughly 80,000 clones, 65% to 85% of which show up once; roughly 0.77% is in the top ten. The specimen comprised CD4+ or CD8+ T cells sorted from blood, sampled in a trial of the OX40 agonist ivuxolimab. The receptors were sampled from an adult with an advanced solid tumor such as melanoma, head and neck, liver or kidney cancer.

This sequence joins TRBV5-1 and TRBJ1-2, with D perhaps TRBD1 (6 bases). Germline CDR1 and CDR2: SGHRS and YFSETQ. There are 13 residues in the CDR3. V lost 5 bases and J lost 6, with 14 bases in between. CDR3 in amino acids: CASRTGQSHGYTF. In DNA, the CDR3 is TGCGCCAGCAGAACAGGGCAATCGCATGGCTACACCTTC.

The J gene is TRBJ1-3, the V gene TRBV11-3; no reliable D call. Per germline, CDR1 SGHNT and CDR2 YENEEA. There are 15 residues in the CDR3. Trimming removed 5 bases from V and 2 bases from J, with 13 bases in between. The CDR3 reads CASSPGGFAGNTIYF. CDR3 in DNA: TGTGCCAGCAGCCCTGGAGGGTTCGCTGGAAACACCATATATTTT.

This clone was counted only a few times. The genes are TRBV7-7 and TRBJ2-2, with D unresolved. The CDR3 runs 14 residues. Trimming took 4 bases from V and 0 from J, leaving 6 bases between them. Germline V CDR1 and CDR2: SSHAT, FNYEAQ (reference sequence). In DNA, the CDR3 is TGTGCCAGCAGCTCCGTGGCGAACACCGGGGAGCTGTTTTTT. Translation gives CASSSVANTGELFF.

V and J are TRBV10-3 and TRBJ1-5; D is unresolved. Trimming took off 6 bases at V and 2 bases at J, with 8 bases between the two ends. Germline CDR1 is ENHRY and CDR2 is SYGVKD. The CDR3 runs 13 residues. CDR3 sequence reads: CAISGGGNQPQHF. The CDR3 DNA reads as TGTGCCATCAGCGGAGGAGGCAATCAGCCCCAGCATTTT.

The chain combines TRBV30 with TRBJ2-4; D possibly corresponds to TRBD2 (5 bases). The CDR3 runs 15 residues. Deletions cut 0 bases from V and 1 base from J, with 10 bases between. Germline lookup yields CDR1 GTSNPN and CDR2 SVGIG (reference sequence). The CDR3 DNA reads TGTGCCTGGAGTGTACCGGGATTGGCCAAAAACATTCAGTACTTC. This translates into CAWSVPGLAKNIQYF. Full variable domain (outside the CDR3, taken from reference TRBV30 and TRBJ2-4): SQTIHQWPATLVQPVGSPLSLECTVEGTSNPNLYWYRQAAGRGLQLLFYSVGIGQISSEVPQNLSASRPQDRQFILSSKKLLLSDSGFYLCAWSVPGLAKNIQYFGAGTRLSVL.

This clone has more than one count but fewer than ten. Germline and junction disagree at one end, which may indicate a read error. This chain links TRBV7-6 with TRBJ2-2, with a tentative D call TRBD2 (6 bases). The germline V gene encodes CDR1 SGHVS and CDR2 FNYEAQ. This CDR3 has 17 residues. This chain's CDR3 is CASSLGMGRRSTGELFF. DNA of the CDR3: TGTGCCAGCAGTTTAGGAATGGGGAGGAGGAGCACCGGGGAGCTGTTTTTT.

The genes are TRBV5-1 and TRBJ1-3, with 9 bases that match TRBD1. Germline trimming cut 0 bases from V and 3 bases from J; bases unmatched to any gene: 1. Germline CDR1 and CDR2: SGHRS and YFSETQ. The length of the CDR3 is 15 residues. CDR3 nucleotides: TGCGCCAGCAGCTTGGGGGACAGGGATGGAAACACCATATATTTT. Residues: CASSLGDRDGNTIYF. The variable domain in full, completed from reference TRBV5-1 and TRBJ1-3, reads KAGVTQTPRYLIKTRGQQVTLSCSPISGHRSVSWYQQTPGQGLQFLFEYFSETQRNKGNFPGRFSGRQFSNSRSEMNVSTLELGDSALYLCASSLGDRDGNTIYFGEGSWLTVV.

The V call is TRBV5-1, the J call TRBJ1-4; tentative D call: TRBD1 (6 bases). Germline assignment: CDR1 SGHRS and CDR2 YFSETQ. The CDR3 runs to 16 residues. V was clipped by 0 bases and J by 8 bases, with 17 bases between them. Written as DNA, the CDR3 is TGCGCCAGCAGCTTGGTCGGGGCCCGTCAGGGGGAAAAACTGTTTTTT. It encodes CASSLVGARQGEKLFF.

V usage is TRBV10-3 and J usage is TRBJ2-5, with D possibly TRBD1 on 6 matching bases. Germline CDR1 is ENHRY and CDR2 is SYGVKD. This CDR3 region has 14 residues. V was shortened by 6 bases and J by 4 bases, with 15 bases between the two germline ends. CDR3 region: CAIRGSSQGETQYF. The CDR3 nucleotides read TGTGCCATCAGGGGAAGTTCACAGGGAGAGACCCAGTACTTC.

This sequence joins TRBV5-1 and TRBJ2-2; 9 bases line up with TRBD1. The V and J ends lost 4 bases and 3 bases, in that order; junction bases with no gene match: 4. CDR3 length: 15 residues. In germline, CDR1 is SGHRS, CDR2 YFSETQ. DNA for the CDR3: TGCGCCAGCAGCCGGGACAGGGTGGACACCGGGGAGCTGTTTTTT. This sequence encodes CASSRDRVDTGELFF.

The chain links TRBV19 to TRBJ2-3; TRBD1 might be the D (6 bases). This CDR3 has 13 residues. Germline assignment: CDR1 LNHDA and CDR2 SQIVND (reference sequence). The germline V and J ends were trimmed by 4 bases and 9 bases, with 14 bases remaining between them. The DNA of the CDR3 is TGTGCCAGTAGTACCTCGACAGGTTTAACGCAGTATTTT. Amino acid sequence: CASSTSTGLTQYF.

The V call is TRBV6-5, the J call TRBJ1-1; the D gene is possibly TRBD1 (5 bases). The length of the CDR3 is 12 residues. Trimming shortened V by 9 bases and J by 1 base, and 9 bases separated the two germline ends. Per the germline V gene, CDR1 is MNHEY and CDR2 is SVGAGI. The CDR3 spells CASGQGNTEAFF. For the CDR3, the DNA is TGTGCCAGTGGGCAGGGGAACACTGAAGCTTTCTTT.

The chain joins TRBV2 to TRBJ1-2, with D hard to call. Germline-derived CDR1 and CDR2 are SNHLY and FYNNEI. The V gene lost 0 bases and the J gene lost 2 bases, with 10 bases spanning the gap. The CDR3 covers 15 residues. The CDR3 reads CASSEAPRRNYGYTF. The CDR3 coding sequence is TGTGCCAGCAGTGAAGCGCCCCGCAGAAACTATGGCTACACCTTC.

V is TRBV28 and J is TRBJ1-1; no reliable D call. The CDR3 has 13 amino acids. V lost 6 bases and J 8 bases, leaving 16 bases between the germline ends. Germline assignment: CDR1 MDHEN and CDR2 SYDVKM. For the CDR3, the DNA is TGTGCCAGCAGCTACCAGGTCTTGAACGAAGCTTTCTTT. Amino acids: CASSYQVLNEAFF.

The chain employs TRBV19 and TRBJ2-2; 7 bases agree with TRBD1. The CDR3 consists of 16 residues. CDR1 is LNHDA and CDR2 is SQIVND in the germline V gene (reference sequence). The V segment lost 3 bases and the J segment 3 bases; nucleotides outside the gene matches: 7. The CDR3 loop is CASSMYTDRHTGELFF. DNA for the CDR3: TGTGCCAGTAGTATGTATACGGACAGGCACACCGGGGAGCTGTTTTTT.

This sequence joins TRBV5-1 and TRBJ1-1; unclear D gene. The CDR3 length is 14 residues. Germline CDR1 reads SGHRS; CDR2 reads YFSETQ. Trimming left V 0 bases short and J 1 base short, with 7 bases between. CDR3 nucleotide sequence: TGCGCCAGCAGCTTGGCTAGTGAGAACACTGAAGCTTTCTTT. Translating it yields CASSLASENTEAFF.

This chain uses TRBV7-9 with TRBJ2-5, with a possible D match to TRBD1 (5 bases). Trimming pared 8 bases from V and 4 bases from J, leaving 11 bases between. Germline loops: CDR1 SEHNR, CDR2 FQNEAQ (reference sequence). CDR3 length: 12 amino acids. The CDR3 is CASATVTETQYF. CDR3 coding DNA: TGTGCCAGCGCGACAGTGACAGAGACCCAGTACTTC.

The gene calls are TRBV11-1 and TRBJ2-5; TRBD2 aligns across 12 bases. Germline assignment: CDR1 SGHAT and CDR2 FQDESV (reference sequence). This CDR3 region has 17 residues. V shed 0 bases, J shed 5 bases, and the junction held 7 bases outside the gene matches. For the CDR3, the DNA is TGTGCCAGCAGCTTAGCCTTAGGACTAGCGGGATTTGAGACCCAGTACTTC. Its protein product is CASSLALGLAGFETQYF.

The chain couples TRBV5-1 to TRBJ2-1; D remains ambiguous. Germline V gives CDR1 SGHRS, CDR2 YFSETQ. Between the trimmed V and J ends, which lost 5 bases and 2 bases, there was a span of 14 bases. The CDR3 has 15 residues. The CDR3 DNA sequence: TGCGCCAGCAGATTATGGCTAGAGCCCTACAATGAGCAGTTCTTC. Amino acid sequence: CASRLWLEPYNEQFF.

The chain combines TRBV6-5 with TRBJ2-4; 7 positions match TRBD2. The ends lost 6 bases at V and 7 bases at J; junction bases unmatched: 9. CDR3 size: 14 residues. Germline CDR1 is MNHEY and CDR2 is SVGAGI. The CDR3 nucleotides are TGTGCCAGCAGGGGAGCGGGGACCTACAACATTCAGTACTTC. Translation: CASRGAGTYNIQYF.

The chain links TRBV2 to TRBJ1-4; no definite D call. Per the germline V gene, CDR1 is SNHLY and CDR2 is FYNNEI. Trimming stripped 1 base from V and 5 bases from J, with 11 bases between. The CDR3 runs to 15 residues. The CDR3 protein is CASSEVGGRNEKLFF. The CDR3 DNA reads as TGTGCCAGCAGTGAAGTTGGAGGGCGAAATGAAAAACTGTTTTTT.